This T cell receptor beta chain was sequenced for a study of blood T cell repertoires in COVID-19. Study-wide background: Sites across the United States, Italy and Spain contributed samples from acute and convalescent COVID-19. PBMCs, B-cell-depleted T cells, or T cells provided the cDNA or gDNA that made up the material.

Source study methods: How many nucleated cells were present was estimated from reference gene primer amplification. Sequencing was performed with immunoSEQ multiplex PCR; in TCRdb, only in-frame clones are kept and a portion is missing. V, J and clone size were drawn from that table, and D and trimming were deduced from the DNA. The sample includes roughly 100,000 clones, around 86% of them seen just once. The CDR3 has 14 amino acids. CDR1 is MNHEY, CDR2 SVGEGT, per germline. Trimming took 5 bases from V and 2 from J; bases not matched to a gene: 2. The chain recombines TRBV6-2 or TRBV6-3 with TRBJ2-1; 8 bases match TRBD1. This clonotype originated in a man aged 50 or older with acute or convalescent COVID-19. Specimen: peripheral blood. CDR3 sequence: CASSGDRTYNEQFF. The DNA of the CDR3 is TGTGCCAGCAGTGGGGACAGGACCTACAATGAGCAGTTCTTC.